This T cell receptor (beta chain) is from a study of T cells in Graves' hyperthyroidism and ophthalmopathy. Germline CDR1 DFQATT, CDR2 SNEGSKA (reference sequence). CDR3 length: 13 amino acids. Unmatched junction bases numbered 4, after V lost 0 bases and J lost 7 bases. RNA transcripts were the template for amplifying TCR beta CDR3 regions. HTBI primers were used for first-round RT-PCR of the TCR CDR3. One entry per CDR3 protein results from TCRdb running MiXCR on the multiplex PCR reads. The sample includes about 270,000 distinct CDR3 sequences, around 26% seen only once; the top ten take roughly a third. The table lists this clonotype with many counts. As yet, its antigen is unknown. Reasons for excluding patients were uncontrolled infection, other autoimmune disease, pregnancy or lactation. The diagnostic basis comprised clinical symptoms, serum thyroxine and TRAb, thyroid ultrasound and orbital computed tomography. Each 10 ml fresh peripheral blood draw supplied the PBMCs.

The study's findings and limits: The model identified upcoming ophthalmopathy a median approximately six months ahead of onset.

The receptor comes from a woman between 40 and 50 years old with Graves' ophthalmopathy. The chain joins TRBV20-1 to TRBJ2-7, with 9 positions matching TRBD2. Material for sequencing was blood. CDR3 bases: TGCAGTGCTAGAGAGTCCCTAGCGGGGGAGCAGTACTTC. It encodes CSARESLAGEQYF.